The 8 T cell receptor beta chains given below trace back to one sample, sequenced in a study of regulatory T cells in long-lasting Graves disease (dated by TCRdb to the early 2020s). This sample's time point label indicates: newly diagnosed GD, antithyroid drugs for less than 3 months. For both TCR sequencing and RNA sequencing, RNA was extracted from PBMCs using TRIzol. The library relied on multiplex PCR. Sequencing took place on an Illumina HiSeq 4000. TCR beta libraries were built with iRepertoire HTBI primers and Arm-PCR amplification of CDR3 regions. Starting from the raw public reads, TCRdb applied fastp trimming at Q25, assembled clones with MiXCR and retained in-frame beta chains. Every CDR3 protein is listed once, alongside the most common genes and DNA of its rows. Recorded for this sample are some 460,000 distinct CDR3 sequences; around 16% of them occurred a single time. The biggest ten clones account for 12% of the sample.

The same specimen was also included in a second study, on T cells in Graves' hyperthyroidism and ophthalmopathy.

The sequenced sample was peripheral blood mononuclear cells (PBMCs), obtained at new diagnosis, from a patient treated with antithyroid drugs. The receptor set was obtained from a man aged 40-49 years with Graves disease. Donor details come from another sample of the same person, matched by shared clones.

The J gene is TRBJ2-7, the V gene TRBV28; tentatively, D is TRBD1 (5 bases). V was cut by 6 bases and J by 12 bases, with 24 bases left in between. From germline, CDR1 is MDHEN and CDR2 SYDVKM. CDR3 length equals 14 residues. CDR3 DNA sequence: TGTGCCAGCAGCTTCAGGGTCCCCACCCCGGCTCTGTACTTC. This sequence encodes CASSFRVPTPALYF.

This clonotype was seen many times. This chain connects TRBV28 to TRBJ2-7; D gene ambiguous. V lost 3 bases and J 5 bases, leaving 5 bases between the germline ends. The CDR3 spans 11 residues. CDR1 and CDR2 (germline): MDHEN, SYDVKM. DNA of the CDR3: TGTGCCAGCAGTTTTTTAGACGAGCAGTACTTC. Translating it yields CASSFLDEQYF.

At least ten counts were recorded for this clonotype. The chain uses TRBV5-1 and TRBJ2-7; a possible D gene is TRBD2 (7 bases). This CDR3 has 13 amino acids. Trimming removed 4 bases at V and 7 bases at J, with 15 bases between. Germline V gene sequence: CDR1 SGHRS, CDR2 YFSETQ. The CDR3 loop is CASSPAGAREQYF. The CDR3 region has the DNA TGCGCCAGCAGCCCGGCGGGGGCTAGGGAGCAGTACTTC.

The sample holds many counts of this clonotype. The CDR3 reads CASSFGARGTEAFF. CDR3 sequence (DNA): TGTGCCAGCAGTTTCGGGGCTCGGGGCACTGAAGCTTTCTTT. The V gene is TRBV12-3 or TRBV12-4, the J gene TRBJ1-1; D is perhaps TRBD1 (5 bases). There are 14 residues in the CDR3. V was cut by 3 bases and J by 4 bases, with 12 bases left in between.

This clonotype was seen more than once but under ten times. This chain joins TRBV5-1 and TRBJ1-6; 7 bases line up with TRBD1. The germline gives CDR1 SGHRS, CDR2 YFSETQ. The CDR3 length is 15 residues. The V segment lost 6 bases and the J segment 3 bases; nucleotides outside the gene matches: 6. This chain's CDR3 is CASNPGQNYNSPLHF. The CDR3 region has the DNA TGCGCCAGCAACCCGGGACAGAACTATAATTCACCCCTCCACTTT.

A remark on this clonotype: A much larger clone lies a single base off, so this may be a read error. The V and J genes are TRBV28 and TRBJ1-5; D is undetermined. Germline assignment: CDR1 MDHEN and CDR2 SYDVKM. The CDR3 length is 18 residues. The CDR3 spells CASRLWATTPTSNQPQHF. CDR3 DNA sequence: TGTGCCAGCAGATTATGGGCGACAACCCCAACGAGCAATCAGCCCCAGCATTTT.

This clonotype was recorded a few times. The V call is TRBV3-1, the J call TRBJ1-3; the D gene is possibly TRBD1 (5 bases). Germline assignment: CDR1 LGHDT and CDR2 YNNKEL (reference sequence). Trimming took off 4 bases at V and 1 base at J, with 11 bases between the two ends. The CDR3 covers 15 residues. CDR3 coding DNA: TGTGCCAGCAGCCCCTCGGGGGGTTCTGGAAACACCATATATTTT. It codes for CASSPSGGSGNTIYF.

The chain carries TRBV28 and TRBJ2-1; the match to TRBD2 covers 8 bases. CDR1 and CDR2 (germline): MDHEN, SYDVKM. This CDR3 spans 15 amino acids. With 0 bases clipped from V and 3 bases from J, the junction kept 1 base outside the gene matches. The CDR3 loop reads CASSLWREDYNEQFF. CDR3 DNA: TGTGCCAGCAGTTTATGGCGGGAGGACTACAATGAGCAGTTCTTC.